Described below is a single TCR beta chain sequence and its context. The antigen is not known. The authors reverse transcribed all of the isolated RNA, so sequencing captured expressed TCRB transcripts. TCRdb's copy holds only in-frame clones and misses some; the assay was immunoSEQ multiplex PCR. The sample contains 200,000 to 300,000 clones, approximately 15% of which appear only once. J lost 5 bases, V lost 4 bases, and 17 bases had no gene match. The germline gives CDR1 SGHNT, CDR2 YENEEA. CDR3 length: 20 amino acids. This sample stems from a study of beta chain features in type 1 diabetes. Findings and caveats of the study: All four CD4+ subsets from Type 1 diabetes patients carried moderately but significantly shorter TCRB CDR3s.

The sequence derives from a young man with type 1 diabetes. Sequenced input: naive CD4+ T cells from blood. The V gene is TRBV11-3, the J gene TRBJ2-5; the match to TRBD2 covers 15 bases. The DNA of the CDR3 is TGTGCCAGCAGCTCGGCGGGACTAGCGGGGGGCGATGGCGGTTCGGAGACCCAGTACTTC. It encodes CASSSAGLAGGDGGSETQYF.